The clone carrying this T cell receptor (beta chain) appeared a single time. A second PCR, run for about 7 to 11 cycles, used a sample-barcoded 5' primer plus a J-beta primer mix. TCRdb called the 5' RACE reads again in MiXCR, with one record for every CDR3 protein. The table records approximately 1,700,000 distinct CDR3 sequences, 35% to 50% of them present only once. The ends were cut back, 8 bases at V and 7 bases at J, with 14 bases in the middle. This CDR3 has 12 amino acids. CDR1 is LNHNV and CDR2 is YYDKDF in the germline V gene (reference sequence). The sample is drawn from a study of blood T cells in healthy people across ages.

The sequencing sample was made of blood. This TCR came from a human donor in good health. The J gene is TRBJ1-2, the V gene TRBV15; possible D gene TRBD1, 5 bases. This CDR3 reads CATAVGASGYTF. The DNA for the CDR3 is TGTGCCACCGCCGTAGGGGCGAGTGGCTACACCTTC.